Detailed here is one TCR beta chain. This clone was observed a single time. Its antigen is still unknown. No much larger clone exists at a distance of one base, and base qualities are not known. The identical CDR3 is also encoded by other nucleotide sequences in the sample. This sample stems from a study of blood T cell repertoires in COVID-19 (TCRdb year 2020). Broadly, across the study: Samples covering the acute and convalescent phases of COVID-19 were provided by collaborators in the United States, Italy and Spain. The repertoires were released in a freely available public database meant as a resource for research on the immune response to SARS-CoV-2. Samples came from the ongoing ImmuneRACE study (first 160 participants) plus 1,254 subjects from 6 global collaborators. The dataset comprised deeply sampled blood TCRbeta repertoires from subjects exposed to, actively infected with, or recovered from COVID-19. The prospective study material was composed of cDNA or gDNA derived from T cells, B-cell-depleted T cells, or PBMCs. Where HLA class I and class II types were available, the types were taken from metadata supplied by the sample provider, not from assay-based typing. Sample metadata almost always included a de-identified subject ID, COVID-19 status, age in years and sex. Beyond this particular receptor, the publication reports: How much clinical and demographic metadata was included differed by source and by participant, and the metadata was provided uncurated.

V was cut back by 7 bases and J by 0 bases, leaving a gap of 12 bases between them. CDR1 SQVTM and CDR2 ANQGSEA are derived from the germline V gene. The CDR3 contains 13 residues, cysteine and phenylalanine counted. Of the read, only the CDR3 DNA is kept; its 39 bases are in frame from base 1. TCRbeta CDR3 regions were amplified from genomic DNA by means of the immunoSEQ Assay, a bias-controlled multiplex PCR. The source study handled its data this way. The number of nucleated cells in each sample was estimated from the amplification of reference gene primers within the assay. To quantify the absolute abundance of each unique TCRbeta CDR3 rearrangement, sequence reads were collapsed and filtered. For each sample, productive Simpson clonality was calculated as the square root of Simpson's diversity index over productive rearrangements. In its TCRdb copy, this immuneACCESS table keeps in-frame sequences only and misses some clones. Where compared with another copy, unresolved V genes explain less than half of these, and the others have no known cause. Clone size and the V and J calls come from that table; the DNA yielded D and trimming. Counted in this sample were hundreds of thousands of clones; 86% of them appeared once. The ten largest make up almost 1.5% of the sample.

Whole blood was collected in K2EDTA tubes by collaborating institutions according to the institutions' own protocols. For TCRbeta analysis, collaborators shipped samples as frozen whole blood, isolated PBMCs, or DNA extracted from either of those sample types. This clonotype was sampled from a woman between 25 and 40 years old with active or convalescent COVID-19. Material: peripheral blood. Recombination joined TRBV29-1 with TRBJ1-1; the D gene is possibly TRBD1, with 6 bases matching. The CDR3 region: CSGTGHLNTEAFF. The nucleotide sequence reads TGCAGCGGAACGGGACACCTGAACACTGAAGCTTTCTTT.